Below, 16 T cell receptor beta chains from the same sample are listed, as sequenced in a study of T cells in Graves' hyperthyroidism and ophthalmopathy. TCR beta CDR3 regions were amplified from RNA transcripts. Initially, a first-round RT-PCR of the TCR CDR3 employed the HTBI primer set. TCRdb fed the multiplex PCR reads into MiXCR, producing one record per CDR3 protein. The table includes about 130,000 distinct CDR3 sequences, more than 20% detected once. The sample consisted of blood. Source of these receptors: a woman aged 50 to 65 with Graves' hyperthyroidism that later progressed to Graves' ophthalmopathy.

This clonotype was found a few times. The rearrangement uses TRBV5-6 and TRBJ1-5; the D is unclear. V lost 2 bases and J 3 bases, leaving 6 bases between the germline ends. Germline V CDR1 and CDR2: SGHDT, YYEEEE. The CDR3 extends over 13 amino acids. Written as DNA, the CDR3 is TGTGCCAGCAGCTTTGGAATCAATCAGCCCCAGCATTTT. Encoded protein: CASSFGINQPQHF.

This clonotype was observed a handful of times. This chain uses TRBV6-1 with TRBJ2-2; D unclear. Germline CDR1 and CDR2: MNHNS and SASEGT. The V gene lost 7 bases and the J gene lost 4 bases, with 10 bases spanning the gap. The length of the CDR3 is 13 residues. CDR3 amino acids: CASNRITTGELFF. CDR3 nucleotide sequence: TGTGCCAGCAATCGAATAACCACCGGGGAGCTGTTTTTT.

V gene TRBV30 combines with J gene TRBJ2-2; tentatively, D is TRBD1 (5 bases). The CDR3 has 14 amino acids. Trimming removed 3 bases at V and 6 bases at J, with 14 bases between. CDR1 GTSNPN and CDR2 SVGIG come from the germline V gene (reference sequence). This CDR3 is CAWRNPLRAGELFF. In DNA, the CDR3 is TGTGCCTGGAGGAATCCCCTCAGGGCCGGGGAGCTGTTTTTT.

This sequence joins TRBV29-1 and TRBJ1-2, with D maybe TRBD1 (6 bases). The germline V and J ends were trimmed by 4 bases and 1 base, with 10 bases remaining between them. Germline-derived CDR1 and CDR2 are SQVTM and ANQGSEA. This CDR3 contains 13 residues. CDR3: CSVGQDGNYGYTF. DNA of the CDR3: TGCAGCGTTGGACAGGACGGTAACTATGGCTACACCTTC.

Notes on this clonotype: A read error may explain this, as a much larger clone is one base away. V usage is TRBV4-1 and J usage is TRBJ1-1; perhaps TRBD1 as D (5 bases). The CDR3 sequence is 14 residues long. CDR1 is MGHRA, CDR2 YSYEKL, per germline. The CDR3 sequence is CVSSRGPTNTEAFF. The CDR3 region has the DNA TGCGTCAGCAGCCGGGGACCGACGAACACTGAAGCTTTCTTT.

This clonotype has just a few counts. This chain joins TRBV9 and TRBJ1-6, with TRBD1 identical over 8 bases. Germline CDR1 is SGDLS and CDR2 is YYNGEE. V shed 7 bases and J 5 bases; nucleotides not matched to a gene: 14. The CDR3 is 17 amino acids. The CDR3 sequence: CASGGGGTGRNNSPLHF. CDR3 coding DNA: TGTGCCAGCGGGGGCGGGGGGACAGGCCGAAATAATTCACCCCTCCACTTT.

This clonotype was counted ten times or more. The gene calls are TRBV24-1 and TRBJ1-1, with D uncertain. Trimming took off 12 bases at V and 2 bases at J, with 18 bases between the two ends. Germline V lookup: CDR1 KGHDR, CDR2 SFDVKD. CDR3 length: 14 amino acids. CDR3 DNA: TGTGCCCGTCGAGGGAGACTCGGCAACACTGAAGCTTTCTTT. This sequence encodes CARRGRLGNTEAFF.

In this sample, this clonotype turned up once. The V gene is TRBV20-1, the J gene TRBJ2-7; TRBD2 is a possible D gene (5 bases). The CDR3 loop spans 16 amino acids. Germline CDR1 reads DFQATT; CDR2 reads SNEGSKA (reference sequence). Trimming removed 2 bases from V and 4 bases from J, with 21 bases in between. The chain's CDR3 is CSARIGGASSMYEQYF. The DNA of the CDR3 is TGCAGTGCTAGAATTGGTGGAGCTAGCTCTATGTACGAGCAGTACTTC.

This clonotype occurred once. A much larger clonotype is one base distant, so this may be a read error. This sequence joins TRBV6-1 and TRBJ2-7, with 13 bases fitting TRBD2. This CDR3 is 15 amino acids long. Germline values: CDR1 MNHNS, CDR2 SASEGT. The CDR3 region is CASGDRLAGGGEQYF. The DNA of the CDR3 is TGTGCCAGCGGTGACCGACTAGCGGGAGGAGGCGAGCAGTACTTC.

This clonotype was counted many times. CDR3 DNA sequence: TGTGCCAGCAGTTTATCAACAGGGCGCTATGGCTACACCTTC. Translation gives CASSLSTGRYGYTF. This chain uses TRBV28 with TRBJ1-2; tentative D call: TRBD1 (6 bases). V dropped 1 base and J dropped 4 bases, with 10 bases sitting between them. The CDR3 is made up of 14 amino acids. The germline CDR1 and CDR2 sequences are MDHEN and SYDVKM.

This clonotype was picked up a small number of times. The CDR3 here is CASSLGGGGSYNEQFF. CDR3 in DNA: TGTGCCAGCAGCTTGGGCGGGGGCGGCTCCTACAATGAGCAGTTCTTC. J is TRBJ2-1 and V is TRBV5-4, with D possibly TRBD2 on 7 matching bases. The V gene lost 0 bases and the J gene lost 0 bases, with 10 bases spanning the gap. Germline CDR1 SGHNT, CDR2 YYREEE (reference sequence). This CDR3 has 16 residues. The full variable domain, in which reference TRBV5-4 and TRBJ2-1 provide the parts outside the CDR3, is ETGVTQSPTHLIKTRGQQVTLRCSSQSGHNTVSWYQQALGQGPQFIFQYYREEENGRGNFPPRFSGLQFPNYSSELNVNALELDDSALYLCASSLGGGGSYNEQFFGPGTRLTVL.

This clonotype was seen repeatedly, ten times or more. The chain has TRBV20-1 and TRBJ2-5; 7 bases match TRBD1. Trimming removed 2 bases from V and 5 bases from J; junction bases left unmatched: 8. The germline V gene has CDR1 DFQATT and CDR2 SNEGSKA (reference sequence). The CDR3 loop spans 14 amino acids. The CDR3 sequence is CSARKTGVGETQYF. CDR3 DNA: TGCAGTGCTAGAAAAACAGGGGTAGGGGAGACCCAGTACTTC.

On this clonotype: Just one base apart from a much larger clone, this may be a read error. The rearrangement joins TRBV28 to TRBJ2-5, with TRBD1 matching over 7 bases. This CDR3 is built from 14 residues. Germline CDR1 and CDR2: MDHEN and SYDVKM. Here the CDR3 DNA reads TGTGCCAGCAAGAAGGGGGCGGGTGGAGAGGCCCAGTACTTC. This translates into CASKKGAGGEAQYF.

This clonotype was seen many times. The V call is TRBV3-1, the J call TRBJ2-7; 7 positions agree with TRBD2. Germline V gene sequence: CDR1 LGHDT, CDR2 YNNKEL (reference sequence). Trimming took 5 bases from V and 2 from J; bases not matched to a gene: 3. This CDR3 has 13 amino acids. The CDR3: CASSGGGTYEQYF. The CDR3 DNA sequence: TGTGCCAGCAGCGGCGGGGGTACCTACGAGCAGTACTTC.

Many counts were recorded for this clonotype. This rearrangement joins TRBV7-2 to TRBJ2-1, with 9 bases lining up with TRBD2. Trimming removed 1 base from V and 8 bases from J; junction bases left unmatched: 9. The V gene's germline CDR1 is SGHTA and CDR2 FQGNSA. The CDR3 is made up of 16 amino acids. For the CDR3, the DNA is TGTGCCAGCAGCTTAGTGGGGACCGGGACTAGCCATGAGCAGTTCTTC. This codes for CASSLVGTGTSHEQFF.

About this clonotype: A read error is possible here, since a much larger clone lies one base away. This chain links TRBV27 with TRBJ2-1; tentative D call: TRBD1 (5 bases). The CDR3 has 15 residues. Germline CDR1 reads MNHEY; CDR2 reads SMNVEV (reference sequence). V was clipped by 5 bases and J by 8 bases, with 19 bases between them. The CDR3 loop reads CASSPRQTADHEQFF. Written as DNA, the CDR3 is TGTGCCAGCAGTCCCCGACAGACTGCGGATCATGAGCAGTTCTTC.